The next 8 T cell receptor beta chains were all read from a single sample in a study of cytotoxic CD8 clonotypes in ibrutinib-treated CLL listed by TCRdb under 2021. Reading the label with the study, this specimen's time point is: 20 to 25 months on ibrutinib. The method was the immunoSEQ multiplex PCR assay. Entries here come from immuneACCESS through TCRdb and include only in-frame sequences with V and J called. Some clones fail to appear in such tables; in the studies checked, an unresolved V gene covers under half of the shortfall, and the cause of the remainder is unknown. The sample table holds about 120,000 clones, of which about 58% were seen once. The ten biggest clones cover 37% of the sample. Source: PBMCs, taken after 24 months of ibrutinib treatment. These receptors were obtained from a human donor with chronic lymphocytic leukemia.

V and J are TRBV28 and TRBJ1-2; perhaps TRBD1 as D (5 bases). Trimming left V 2 bases short and J 0 bases short, with 7 bases between. This CDR3 comprises 14 residues. Germline assignment: CDR1 MDHEN and CDR2 SYDVKM. DNA of the CDR3: TGTGCCAGCAGTTTACGGGGGTCTAACTATGGCTACACCTTC. It translates to CASSLRGSNYGYTF.

This rearrangement joins TRBV7-6 to TRBJ1-1; D is undetermined. Deletions cut 5 bases from V and 1 base from J, with 8 bases between. The germline CDR1 and CDR2 sequences are SGHVS and FNYEAQ. The CDR3 sequence is 13 residues long. The CDR3 spells CASSRQQNTEAFF. The CDR3 DNA reads as TGTGCCAGCAGCCGGCAGCAGAACACTGAAGCTTTCTTT. The full variable domain, its missing parts supplied by reference TRBV7-6 and TRBJ1-1, is GAGVSQSPRYKVTKRGQDVALRCDPISGHVSLYWYRQALGQGPEFLTYFNYEAQQDKSGLPNDRFSAERPEGSISTLTIQRTEQRDSAMYRCASSRQQNTEAFFGQGTRLTVV.

V gene TRBV14 combines with J gene TRBJ2-7; no clear D. This CDR3 is built from 11 residues. The V end was cut by 1 base, the J end by 7 bases, with 5 bases between. CDR1 is SGHDN and CDR2 is FVKESK in the germline V gene. The CDR3: CASSQGYEQYF. CDR3 nucleotides: TGTGCCAGCAGCCAAGGGTATGAGCAGTACTTC.

This clone was detected ten times or more. V is TRBV29-1 and J is TRBJ2-1, with a tentative D call TRBD2 (6 bases). V gave up 5 bases and J gave up 6 bases, with 11 bases separating them. The CDR3 has 12 amino acids. Germline V gene data show CDR1 as SQVTM and CDR2 as ANQGSEA. The CDR3 protein is CSVRGLSNEQFF. CDR3 DNA sequence: TGCAGCGTTCGCGGACTATCCAATGAGCAGTTCTTC.

This clone was counted a few times. V and J are TRBV7-8 and TRBJ2-7, with 7 nucleotides matching TRBD1. The V gene's germline CDR1 is SGHVS and CDR2 FQNEAQ. The CDR3 covers 14 residues. The J segment lost 0 bases and the V segment lost 5 bases, leaving 4 bases of the junction unmatched. The CDR3 nucleotides are TGTGCCAGCAGCCCCCAGGGGGTCTCCTACGAGCAGTACTTC. This sequence encodes CASSPQGVSYEQYF.

V gene TRBV27 combines with J gene TRBJ1-1; a possible D gene is TRBD1 (5 bases). Looked up from germline, CDR1 is MNHEY and CDR2 is SMNVEV (reference sequence). This CDR3 comprises 14 residues. V dropped 6 bases and J dropped 0 bases, with 11 bases sitting between them. Here the CDR3 reads CASRGLTMNTEAFF. The CDR3 DNA reads as TGTGCCAGCAGGGGACTCACGATGAACACTGAAGCTTTCTTT.

This clone was picked up a small number of times. This CDR3 is also generated by other DNA sequences in the sample. The chain employs TRBV5-1 and TRBJ2-5, with D uncertain. The CDR3 runs 12 residues. V was trimmed by 1 base and J by 3 bases, leaving 4 bases between them. CDR1 and CDR2 from the germline V gene are SGHRS and YFSETQ. In nucleotides, the CDR3 is TGCGCCAGCAGCTTGAAGGAAGAGACCCAGTACTTC. It yields the protein CASSLKEETQYF.

The chain carries TRBV6-5 and TRBJ2-3; 7 bases are shared with TRBD1. Germline CDR1 is MNHEY and CDR2 is SVGAGI. The J segment lost 2 bases and the V segment lost 6 bases, leaving 5 bases of the junction unmatched. This CDR3 is 14 amino acids long. The CDR3 nucleotides are TGTGCCAGCAGAAGACAGGGAGCCACAGATACGCAGTATTTT. It is translated as CASRRQGATDTQYF.